One sample yielded the 6 T cell receptor beta chains listed below, sequenced in a study of T cells in localized non-small cell lung cancer. Clones were read by immunoSEQ multiplex PCR, and TCRdb kept only the in-frame ones, dropping some. The sample records around 2,000 clones, under 40% being singletons. The specimen was lung tumor tissue, collected before any cancer treatment. These receptors were obtained from a male donor older than 55 with stage I squamous cell lung carcinoma.

The V gene is TRBV19, the J gene TRBJ2-2, with 7 bases lining up with TRBD2. Germline lookup yields CDR1 LNHDA and CDR2 SQIVND (reference sequence). V was clipped by 7 bases and J by 2 bases; unmatched bases: 7. The CDR3 is made up of 15 amino acids. CDR3 nucleotides: TGTGCCAGTATCGCGGCTAGCGGTAACACCGGGGAGCTGTTTTTT. Translated, it gives CASIAASGNTGELFF.

In this sample, this clone turned up a few times. This chain joins TRBV11-3 and TRBJ1-6; D is possibly TRBD1 (5 bases). Germline CDR1 SGHNT, CDR2 YENEEA. The CDR3 covers 15 residues. Trimming pared 3 bases from V and 12 bases from J, leaving 18 bases between. CDR3 DNA sequence: TGTGCCAGCAGCTTGGTGGCGACCCTGCAGGGACCCCTCCACTTT. Amino acids: CASSLVATLQGPLHF.

This clone is medium-sized by share. The chain recombines TRBV9 with TRBJ1-1; D might be TRBD1 (5 bases). CDR3 length equals 16 residues. V lost 5 bases, J lost 6 bases, and 23 bases lay in between. Per the germline V gene, CDR1 is SGDLS and CDR2 is YYNGEE. Written as DNA, the CDR3 is TGTGCCAGCAGTGAAGCGCTTGGGGGAAAGGTCGCTGAAGCTTTCTTT. Its protein is CASSEALGGKVAEAFF.

The rearrangement links TRBV19 to TRBJ2-1; 7 nucleotides match TRBD2. The CDR3 is made up of 15 amino acids. V trimming: 5 bases; J trimming: 2 bases; junction bases outside the gene matches: 6. The germline V gene encodes CDR1 LNHDA and CDR2 SQIVND (reference sequence). Here the CDR3 DNA reads TGTGCCAGTAGTGGGCGGGAGCCCCCCTACAATGAGCAGTTCTTC. Residues: CASSGREPPYNEQFF.

The gene calls are TRBV5-1 and TRBJ2-1; 7 bases align to TRBD2. Trimming removed 4 bases from V and 7 bases from J; junction bases left unmatched: 11. The CDR3 is 15 amino acids. Per the germline V gene, CDR1 is SGHRS and CDR2 is YFSETQ. CDR3 DNA: TGCGCCAGCAGCCTCATTGGGGCTAGCGGTAATGAGCAGTTCTTC. As protein: CASSLIGASGNEQFF. The full variable domain, its missing parts supplied by reference TRBV5-1 and TRBJ2-1, is KAGVTQTPRYLIKTRGQQVTLSCSPISGHRSVSWYQQTPGQGLQFLFEYFSETQRNKGNFPGRFSGRQFSNSRSEMNVSTLELGDSALYLCASSLIGASGNEQFFGPGTRLTVL.

This clone is medium-sized in the sample. The chain links TRBV9 to TRBJ2-7; possible D gene TRBD1, 6 bases. The germline V and J ends were trimmed by 0 bases and 11 bases, with 21 bases remaining between them. This CDR3 comprises 15 residues. Germline loops: CDR1 SGDLS, CDR2 YYNGEE. The CDR3 bases are TGTGCCAGCAGCGTAGAGAGGACAGTATTCCCTACGAAGTACTTC. Amino acid sequence: CASSVERTVFPTKYF.